One TCR beta chain is described in this entry. It has no known antigen specificity. No clone much larger than this one lies a single base away; base qualities are absent. The time point label here, explained by the study, means: more than 35 days after influenza vaccine administration. This sample is drawn from a study of response to subunit inactivated influenza vaccine (dated by TCRdb to between 2017 and 2018). The study in broad terms: The study used deep quantitative T cell receptor repertoire profiling to track responses to a trivalent subunit inactivated influenza vaccine.

The germline V gene gives CDR1 as SGHRS and CDR2 as YFSETQ. V is reduced by 4 bases and J by 2 bases, leaving a spacing of 11 bases between them. CDR3 length: 14 amino acids, cysteine to phenylalanine. Solely the CDR3 DNA is kept, with 42 bases framed from the first base. The library came from RT-PCR. Sequencing instrument: Illumina HiSeq 2500. TCRdb cleaned the public reads at Q25 with fastp, built clones with MiXCR and kept in-frame beta chains. Records with the same CDR3 protein are collapsed into one entry carrying the most frequent genes and DNA. A total of over 400,000 distinct CDR3 sequences appear in this sample, roughly 9.7% of them only once. Approximately 12% of the sample is held by the ten biggest clonotypes. The paper's findings and limits, for the study overall: It was suggested by the authors that each seasonal influenza vaccination may recruit only a limited number of new T cells.

Sequences were derived from PBMCs from blood, sampled roughly 6 weeks after vaccination. This clonotype originated in a man between 50 and 59 years old who received an inactivated influenza vaccine. Donor details come from another sample of the same person, matched by shared clones. In this chain, TRBV5-1 is recombined with TRBJ2-3; a tentative D match to TRBD2 spans 6 bases. The CDR3 sequence is CASSGSGFTDTQYF. The sequenced DNA is TGCGCCAGCAGCGGGAGCGGGTTCACAGATACGCAGTATTTT.